Listed below are T cell receptor beta chains from one sample, sequenced in a study of T-cell reconstitution after alpha-beta-depleted transplantation in children. TCRdb re-called the PCR reads through MiXCR, storing one row per CDR3 protein. Of about 72,000 distinct CDR3 sequences listed, approximately 7.4% are singletons. The sample consisted of PBMCs from the stem cell graft donor, taken from the stem cell graft. The source of these receptors is a human donor who donated a stem cell graft to a child with acute lymphoblastic leukemia. CDR3s include the opening cysteine and the closing phenylalanine or tryptophan. Fields, in order: clone size, D gene, V gene, J gene, CDR3 DNA, CDR3 protein. The D gene is left open where the match is weak. Expanded clones are given a class, and other clones once, few, many or no size at all.

many	NA	TRBV9	TRBJ1-1	TGTGCCAGCAGCCTTCAATCATCTCACACTGAAGCTTTCTTT	CASSLQSSHTEAFF
many	NA	TRBV5-1	TRBJ1-1	TGCGCCAGCAGCATACAGGAGAACACTGAAGCTTTCTTT	CASSIQENTEAFF
many	NA	TRBV9	TRBJ2-7	TGTGCCAGCAGCGTAGGGGGGGAGTCCTACGAGCAGTACTTC	CASSVGGESYEQYF
NA	NA	TRBV10-3	TRBJ2-2	TGTGCCACCGGGGCGGGGACGGACACCGGGGAGCTGTTTTTT	CATGAGTDTGELFF
many	TRBD1	TRBV12-3/TRBV12-4	TRBJ1-2	TGTGCCAGCAGTTTCCGACAGGGACTGTATGGCTACACCTTC	CASSFRQGLYGYTF
many	NA	TRBV2	TRBJ2-3	TGTGCCAGCAGTGGTGGGATCAGGACAGATACGCAGTATTTT	CASSGGIRTDTQYF
few	TRBD1	TRBV29-1	TRBJ2-7	TGCAGCGTTGGTGGGACGGGACAGGGGAACTCCTACGAGCAGTACTTC	CSVGGTGQGNSYEQYF
many	NA	TRBV9	TRBJ2-5	TGTGCCAGCAGCCGAGATGGCGGGTTGGAGACCCAGTACTTC	CASSRDGGLETQYF
NA	TRBD1	TRBV20-1	TRBJ2-5	TGCAGTGCTAGCTTGGGACAGTCGAAGACCCAGTACTTC	CSASLGQSKTQYF
many	NA	TRBV5-1	TRBJ1-2	TGCGCCAGCAGCTTGGACCCGGTCTATGGCTACACCTTC	CASSLDPVYGYTF
many	TRBD1	TRBV5-1	TRBJ1-1	TGCGCCAGCAGCGTGACAGGGCTAGGCACTGAAGCTTTCTTT	CASSVTGLGTEAFF
many	NA	TRBV6-5	TRBJ1-3	TGTGCCAGCAGTTACTCGAACCCACAGTCCGGAAACACCATATATTTT	CASSYSNPQSGNTIYF
NA	TRBD2	TRBV6-4	TRBJ2-3	TGTGCCAGCAGTGACGGACTAGGGGGCACAGATACGCAGTATTTT	CASSDGLGGTDTQYF
few	TRBD2	TRBV7-2	TRBJ2-7	TGTGCCAGCAGCTTCGGACTAGGGAACTACGAGCAGTACTTC	CASSFGLGNYEQYF
NA	NA	TRBV20-1	TRBJ2-5	TGCAGTGCTAGGGACCTTAGGGGTGGAGAGACCCAGTACTTC	CSARDLRGGETQYF
many	NA	TRBV12-3/TRBV12-4	TRBJ1-1	TGTGCCAGCAGTAGGGGGAACACTGAAGCTTTCTTT	CASSRGNTEAFF